One sample yielded the 13 T cell receptor beta chains listed below, sequenced in a study of regulatory T cells in long-lasting Graves disease. Time point meaning: newly diagnosed GD, antithyroid drugs for less than 3 months. Construction of the TCR library relied on RNA isolated from PBMCs. Sequencing libraries for TCR beta were prepared with iRepertoire HTBI primers and Arm-PCR of CDR3 regions. TCRdb reanalysed the multiplex PCR reads using MiXCR and keeps one entry per CDR3 protein. Of 500,000 or so distinct CDR3 sequences in the sample, about a sixth are singletons; the top ten hold 12%. A further study also used this sample, focusing on T cells in Graves' hyperthyroidism and ophthalmopathy.

Source: peripheral blood mononuclear cells (PBMCs), taken at new diagnosis, from a patient treated with antithyroid drugs. The origin of the receptors is a man in his forties or fifties with Graves disease.

V is TRBV6-2 or TRBV6-3 and J is TRBJ2-3, with 10 bases lining up with TRBD2. This CDR3 region has 15 residues. The V and J ends lost 2 bases and 5 bases, in that order; junction bases with no gene match: 4. Germline CDR1 reads MNHEY; CDR2 reads SVGEGT. CDR3 sequence: CASSYPAGGLDTQYF. CDR3 bases: TGTGCCAGCAGTTACCCAGCGGGAGGGTTAGATACGCAGTATTTT.

With regard to this clonotype: A much more abundant neighbour one base away suggests this may be a read error. This sequence joins TRBV7-9 and TRBJ2-1; 8 positions match TRBD1. In germline, CDR1 is SEHNR, CDR2 FQNEAQ (reference sequence). The J segment lost 10 bases and the V segment lost 5 bases, leaving 16 bases of the junction unmatched. This CDR3 has 16 amino acids. CDR3 loop: CASSPIRTGFNYEQFF. CDR3 coding DNA: TGTGCCAGCAGCCCGATCCGGACAGGGTTCAACTACGAGCAGTTCTTC.

Many counts were recorded for this clonotype. The gene calls are TRBV28 and TRBJ2-7; D perhaps matches TRBD2 (6 bases). Germline V gives CDR1 MDHEN, CDR2 SYDVKM. The V gene lost 2 bases and the J gene lost 2 bases, with 19 bases spanning the gap. The length of the CDR3 is 17 residues. The CDR3 nucleotides are TGTGCCAGCAGTTTAGTTTGGTTGGGGAGGCCTCCCTACGAGCAGTACTTC. Translating it yields CASSLVWLGRPPYEQYF.

This clonotype was observed at least ten times. V and J are TRBV3-1 and TRBJ2-7, with D perhaps being TRBD1 or TRBD2 (5 bases each). Trimming took 1 base from V and 3 from J, leaving 13 bases between them. The CDR3 spans 15 residues. Germline CDR1 is LGHDT and CDR2 is YNNKEL (reference sequence). The CDR3 protein is CASSQVPGRGYEQYF. The CDR3 DNA is TGTGCCAGCAGCCAAGTTCCGGGACGGGGCTACGAGCAGTACTTC.

This rearrangement joins TRBV5-6 to TRBJ2-2; D is possibly TRBD1 (6 bases). CDR3 length: 14 amino acids. CDR1 SGHDT and CDR2 YYEEEE come from the germline V gene. Trimming cost V 5 bases and J 3 bases, with 11 bases left between them. CDR3 region: CASSGGMYTGELFF. Here the CDR3 DNA reads TGTGCCAGCAGTGGGGGCATGTACACCGGGGAGCTGTTTTTT.

This clonotype appeared many times. This rearrangement joins TRBV2 to TRBJ1-5; D gene uncertain. Trimming shortened V by 5 bases and J by 2 bases, and 13 bases separated the two germline ends. The CDR3 length is 15 residues. Germline CDR1 is SNHLY and CDR2 is FYNNEI. This CDR3 is CASSLNPRGNQPQHF. The CDR3 region has the DNA TGTGCCAGCAGTCTGAATCCGAGGGGCAATCAGCCCCAGCATTTT.

At least ten counts were recorded for this clonotype. This chain connects TRBV7-3 to TRBJ2-1; 10 nucleotides align to TRBD2. From germline, CDR1 is SGHTA and CDR2 FQGTGA. CDR3 length equals 15 residues. J lost 9 bases, V lost 5 bases, and 10 bases had no gene match. CDR3: CASSPWSGRAGEQFF. The CDR3 DNA reads as TGTGCCAGCAGCCCGTGGAGCGGGAGGGCCGGTGAGCAGTTCTTC. The entire variable domain, with the rest obtained from reference TRBV7-3 and TRBJ2-1, is as follows: GAGVSQTPSNKVTEKGKYVELRCDPISGHTALYWYRQSLGQGPEFLIYFQGTGAADDSGLPNDRFFAVRPEGSVSTLKIQRTERGDSAVYLCASSPWSGRAGEQFFGPGTRLTVL.

This clonotype was counted many times. The chain combines TRBV12-3 or TRBV12-4 with TRBJ1-3; D is unresolved. V lost 7 bases to trimming and J lost 0 bases, with 16 bases between them. This CDR3 is 16 amino acids long. In nucleotides, the CDR3 is TGTGCCAGCACTTATGGGTTACAGAGCTCTGGAAACACCATATATTTT. Translation: CASTYGLQSSGNTIYF.

This clonotype was seen only a few times. This clone may be a read error of a much larger clone one base away. The chain joins TRBV3-1 to TRBJ2-7, with 9 bases matching TRBD1. Germline loops: CDR1 LGHDT, CDR2 YNNKEL (reference sequence). The CDR3 has 14 residues. In nucleotides, the CDR3 is TGTGCCAGCAGCGCCGGGACAGGGCACTACGGGCAGTACTTC. This codes for CASSAGTGHYGQYF.

In this sample, this clonotype turned up many times. The chain uses TRBV3-1 and TRBJ2-3, with D perhaps assigned TRBD1 or TRBD2 (5 bases each). From germline, CDR1 is LGHDT and CDR2 YNNKEL (reference sequence). The V gene lost 4 bases and the J gene lost 6 bases, with 11 bases spanning the gap. The CDR3 sequence is 13 residues long. The CDR3, as DNA: TGTGCCAGCAGCCCCGGGGCTGCGGATACGCAGTATTTT. As protein: CASSPGAADTQYF.

In its sample, this clonotype was seen many times. The CDR3 region has the DNA TGCGCCAGCAGCTTGGCGGGAGGCTGGCACGAGCAGTACTTC. It translates to CASSLAGGWHEQYF. The chain has TRBV5-1 and TRBJ2-7, with TRBD2 matching 7 bases. V lost 0 bases, J lost 5 bases, and 5 bases stayed unmatched. The germline V gene encodes CDR1 SGHRS and CDR2 YFSETQ. The CDR3 length is 14 residues.

This clonotype was seen at least ten times. The rearrangement joins TRBV20-1 to TRBJ2-3, with TRBD2 matching over 9 bases. V lost 3 bases, J lost 1 base, and 2 bases stayed unmatched. CDR1 and CDR2 (germline): DFQATT, SNEGSKA (reference sequence). This CDR3 contains 14 residues. CDR3 in amino acids: CSARIAGGTDTQYF. CDR3 coding DNA: TGCAGTGCTAGGATAGCGGGGGGCACAGATACGCAGTATTTT.

The sample holds a few counts of this clonotype. The chain combines TRBV5-1 with TRBJ2-1; 10 bases are shared with TRBD2. CDR3 length: 18 amino acids. V gave up 2 bases and J gave up 0 bases; unmatched junction bases: 8. The germline V gene encodes CDR1 SGHRS and CDR2 YFSETQ. The CDR3 spells CASSFDSGRPNSYNEQFF. As DNA, the CDR3 is TGCGCCAGCAGCTTTGATAGCGGGAGGCCTAACTCCTACAATGAGCAGTTCTTC.